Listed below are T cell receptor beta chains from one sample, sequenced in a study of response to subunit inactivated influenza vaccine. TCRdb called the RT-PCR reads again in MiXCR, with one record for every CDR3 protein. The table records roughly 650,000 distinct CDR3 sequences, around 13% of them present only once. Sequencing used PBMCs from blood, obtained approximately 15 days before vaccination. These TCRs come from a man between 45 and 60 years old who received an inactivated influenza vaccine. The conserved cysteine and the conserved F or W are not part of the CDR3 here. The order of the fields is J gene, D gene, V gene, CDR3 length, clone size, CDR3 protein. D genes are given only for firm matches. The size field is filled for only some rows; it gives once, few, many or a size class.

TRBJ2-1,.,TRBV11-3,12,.,ASSLDRGDNEQF
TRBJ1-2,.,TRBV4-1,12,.,ASSQDRGGGGYT
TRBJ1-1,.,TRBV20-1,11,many,SARRGGNYGAF
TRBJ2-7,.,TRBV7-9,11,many,ASRPDTHYEQY
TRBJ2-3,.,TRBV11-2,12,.,ASSVHRWTDTQY
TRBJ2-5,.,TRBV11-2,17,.,ASSSLHSWGASFQETQY
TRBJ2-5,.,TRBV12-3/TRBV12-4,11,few,ASSGGTVETQY
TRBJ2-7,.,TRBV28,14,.,ASSLLLTGAAYEQY
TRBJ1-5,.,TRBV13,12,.,ASSLGVNNQPQH
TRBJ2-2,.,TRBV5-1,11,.,ASSLDGFGELF
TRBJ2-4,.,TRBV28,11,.,ASSFRKGESTD
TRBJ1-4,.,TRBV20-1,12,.,SAYRAVKEEKLF
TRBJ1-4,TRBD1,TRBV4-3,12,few,ASSQVRTGEKLF